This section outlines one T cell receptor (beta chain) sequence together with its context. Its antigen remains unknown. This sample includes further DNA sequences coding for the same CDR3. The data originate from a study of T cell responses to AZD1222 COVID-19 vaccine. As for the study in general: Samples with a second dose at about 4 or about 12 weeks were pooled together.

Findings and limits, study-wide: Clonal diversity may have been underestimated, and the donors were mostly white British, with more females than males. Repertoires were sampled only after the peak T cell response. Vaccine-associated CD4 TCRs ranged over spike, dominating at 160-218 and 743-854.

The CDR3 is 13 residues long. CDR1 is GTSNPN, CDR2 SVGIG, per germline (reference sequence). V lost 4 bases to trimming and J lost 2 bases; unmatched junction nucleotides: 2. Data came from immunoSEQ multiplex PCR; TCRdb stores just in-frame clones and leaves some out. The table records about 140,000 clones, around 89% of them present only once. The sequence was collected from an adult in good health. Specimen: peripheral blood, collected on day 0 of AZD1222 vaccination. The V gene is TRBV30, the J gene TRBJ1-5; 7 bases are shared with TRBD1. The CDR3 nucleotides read TGTGCCTGGAACAGGGGAGGCAATCAGCCCCAGCATTTT. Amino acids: CAWNRGGNQPQHF.